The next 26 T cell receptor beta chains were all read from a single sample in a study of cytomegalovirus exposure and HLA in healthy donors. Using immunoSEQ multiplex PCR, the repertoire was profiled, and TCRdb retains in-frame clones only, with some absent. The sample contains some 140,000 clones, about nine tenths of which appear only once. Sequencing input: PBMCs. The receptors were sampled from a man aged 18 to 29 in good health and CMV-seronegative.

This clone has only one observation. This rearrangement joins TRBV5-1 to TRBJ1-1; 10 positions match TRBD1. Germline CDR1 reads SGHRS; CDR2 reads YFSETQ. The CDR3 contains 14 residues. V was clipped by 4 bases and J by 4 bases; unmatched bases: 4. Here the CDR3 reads CASSGTGESTEAFF. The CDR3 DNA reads TGCGCCAGCAGCGGGACAGGGGAGAGCACTGAAGCTTTCTTT.

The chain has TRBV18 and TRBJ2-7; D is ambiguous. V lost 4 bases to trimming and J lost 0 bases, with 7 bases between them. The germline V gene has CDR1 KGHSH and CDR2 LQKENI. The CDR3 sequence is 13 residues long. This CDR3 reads CASSLSHSYEQYF. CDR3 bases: TGTGCCAGCTCACTCAGTCACTCCTACGAGCAGTACTTC.

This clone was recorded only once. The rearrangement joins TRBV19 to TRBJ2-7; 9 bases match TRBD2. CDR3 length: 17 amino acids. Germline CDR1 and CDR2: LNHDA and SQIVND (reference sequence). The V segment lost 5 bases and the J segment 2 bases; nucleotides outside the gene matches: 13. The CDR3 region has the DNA TGTGCCAGTAGTTTGACGGGGGCTAGCGGGGCCACCTACGAGCAGTACTTC. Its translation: CASSLTGASGATYEQYF.

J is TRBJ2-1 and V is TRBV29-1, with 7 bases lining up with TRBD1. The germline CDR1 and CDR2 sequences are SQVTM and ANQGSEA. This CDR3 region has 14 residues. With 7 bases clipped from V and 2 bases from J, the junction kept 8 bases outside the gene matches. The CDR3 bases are TGCAGCGCCCTGGACAGGTTTCCCTACAATGAGCAGTTCTTC. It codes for CSALDRFPYNEQFF.

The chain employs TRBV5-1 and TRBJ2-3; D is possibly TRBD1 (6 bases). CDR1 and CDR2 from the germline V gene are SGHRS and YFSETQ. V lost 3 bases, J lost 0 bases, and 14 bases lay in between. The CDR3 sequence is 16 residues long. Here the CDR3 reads CASSWGLGASTDTQYF. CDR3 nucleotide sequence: TGCGCCAGCAGCTGGGGTTTGGGGGCTAGCACAGATACGCAGTATTTT. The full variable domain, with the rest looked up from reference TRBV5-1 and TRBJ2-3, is KAGVTQTPRYLIKTRGQQVTLSCSPISGHRSVSWYQQTPGQGLQFLFEYFSETQRNKGNFPGRFSGRQFSNSRSEMNVSTLELGDSALYLCASSWGLGASTDTQYFGPGTRLTVL.

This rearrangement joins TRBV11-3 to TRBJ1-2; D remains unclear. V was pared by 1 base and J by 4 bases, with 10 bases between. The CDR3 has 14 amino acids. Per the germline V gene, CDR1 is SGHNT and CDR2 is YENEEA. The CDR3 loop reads CASSLGNRGYGYTF. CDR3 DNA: TGTGCCAGCAGCTTAGGGAATCGAGGCTATGGCTACACCTTC.

The CDR3 protein is CASSEGDTGELFF. As DNA, the CDR3 is TGTGCCAGCAGTGAAGGGGACACCGGGGAGCTGTTTTTT. V is TRBV6-4 and J is TRBJ2-2; the D gene is possibly TRBD1 (5 bases). CDR1 is MRHNA and CDR2 is SNTAGT in the germline V gene. V lost 3 bases and J lost 3, with 5 bases in between. This CDR3 has 13 amino acids.

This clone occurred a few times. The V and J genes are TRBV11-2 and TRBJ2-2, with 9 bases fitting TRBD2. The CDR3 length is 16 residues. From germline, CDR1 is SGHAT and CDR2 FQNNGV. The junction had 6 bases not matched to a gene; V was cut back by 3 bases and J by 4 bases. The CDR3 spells CASSFQTSGLTGELFF. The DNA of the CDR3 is TGTGCCAGCAGCTTCCAGACTAGCGGCCTCACCGGGGAGCTGTTTTTT.

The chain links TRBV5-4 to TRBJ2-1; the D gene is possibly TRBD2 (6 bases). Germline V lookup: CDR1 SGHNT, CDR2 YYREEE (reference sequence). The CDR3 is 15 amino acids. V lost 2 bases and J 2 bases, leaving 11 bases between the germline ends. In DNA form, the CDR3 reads TGTGCCAGCAGCTTAGTTCGGGGGACCTACAATGAGCAGTTCTTC. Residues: CASSLVRGTYNEQFF.

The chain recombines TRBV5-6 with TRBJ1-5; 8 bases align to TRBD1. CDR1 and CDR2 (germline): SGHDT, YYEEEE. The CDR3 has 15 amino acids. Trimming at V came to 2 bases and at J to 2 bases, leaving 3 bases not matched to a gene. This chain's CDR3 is CASSLQGVGNQPQHF. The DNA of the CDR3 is TGTGCCAGCAGCTTACAGGGGGTAGGCAATCAGCCCCAGCATTTT.

CDR3 nucleotides: TGTGCCAGCTCCCTCGGGGCGGGAGAGTTCTTC. Residues: CASSLGAGEFF. The chain has TRBV18 and TRBJ2-1; TRBD2 matches 7 bases. The CDR3 totals 11 residues. CDR1 KGHSH and CDR2 LQKENI come from the germline V gene. The junction had 7 bases not matched to a gene; V was cut back by 6 bases and J by 14 bases.

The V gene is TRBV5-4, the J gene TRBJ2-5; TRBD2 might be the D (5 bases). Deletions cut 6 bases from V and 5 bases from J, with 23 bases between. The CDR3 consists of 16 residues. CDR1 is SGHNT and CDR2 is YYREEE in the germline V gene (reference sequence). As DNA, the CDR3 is TGTGCCAGCATCCCTGGCCCGACTGACTATTCGGAGACCCAGTACTTC. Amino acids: CASIPGPTDYSETQYF.

This CDR3 reads CASSISGDSSYNEQFF. CDR3 nucleotide sequence: TGCGCCAGCTCCATATCGGGTGATAGTTCGTACAATGAGCAGTTCTTC. V is TRBV5-1 and J is TRBJ2-1, with unresolved D. Germline V lookup: CDR1 SGHRS, CDR2 YFSETQ. CDR3 size: 16 residues. Trimming cost V 7 bases and J 4 bases, with 21 bases left between them.

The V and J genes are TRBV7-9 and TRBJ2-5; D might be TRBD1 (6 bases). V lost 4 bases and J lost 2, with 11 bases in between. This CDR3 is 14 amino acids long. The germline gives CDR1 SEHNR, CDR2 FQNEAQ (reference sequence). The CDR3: CASSSTGKQETQYF. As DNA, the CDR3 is TGTGCCAGCAGCTCTACAGGGAAACAAGAGACCCAGTACTTC.

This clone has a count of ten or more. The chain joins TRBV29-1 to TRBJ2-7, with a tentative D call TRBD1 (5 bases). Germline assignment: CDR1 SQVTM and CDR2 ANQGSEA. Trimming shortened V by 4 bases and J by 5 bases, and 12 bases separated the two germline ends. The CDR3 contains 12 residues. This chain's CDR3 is CSVGVSGNEQYF. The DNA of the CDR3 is TGCAGCGTTGGGGTCTCAGGGAACGAGCAGTACTTC.

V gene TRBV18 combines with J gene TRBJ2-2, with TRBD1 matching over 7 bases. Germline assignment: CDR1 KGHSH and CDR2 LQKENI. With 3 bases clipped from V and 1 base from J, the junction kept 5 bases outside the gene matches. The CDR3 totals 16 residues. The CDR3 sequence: CASSPAGDRNTGELFF. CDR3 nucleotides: TGTGCCAGCTCACCGGCTGGGGACAGGAACACCGGGGAGCTGTTTTTT.

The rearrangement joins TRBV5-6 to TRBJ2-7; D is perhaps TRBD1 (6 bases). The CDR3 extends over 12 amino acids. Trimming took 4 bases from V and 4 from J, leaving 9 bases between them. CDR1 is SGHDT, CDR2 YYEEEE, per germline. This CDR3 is CASSLQGYEQYF. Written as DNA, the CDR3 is TGTGCCAGCAGCCTACAGGGATACGAGCAGTACTTC.

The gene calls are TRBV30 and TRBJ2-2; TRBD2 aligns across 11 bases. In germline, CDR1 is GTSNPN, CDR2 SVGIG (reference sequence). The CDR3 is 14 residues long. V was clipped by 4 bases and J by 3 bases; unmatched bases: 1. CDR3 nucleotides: TGTGCCTGGATAGCGGGAGGGCACACCGGGGAGCTGTTTTTT. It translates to CAWIAGGHTGELFF. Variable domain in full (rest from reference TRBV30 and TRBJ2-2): SQTIHQWPATLVQPVGSPLSLECTVEGTSNPNLYWYRQAAGRGLQLLFYSVGIGQISSEVPQNLSASRPQDRQFILSSKKLLLSDSGFYLCAWIAGGHTGELFFGEGSRLTVL.

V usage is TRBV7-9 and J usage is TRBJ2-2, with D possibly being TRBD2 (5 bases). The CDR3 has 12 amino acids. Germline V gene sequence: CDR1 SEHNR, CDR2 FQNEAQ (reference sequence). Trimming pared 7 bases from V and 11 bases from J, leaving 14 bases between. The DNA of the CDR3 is TGTGCCAGCACCCCCACCGGGGTTGAGCTGTTTTTT. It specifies CASTPTGVELFF.

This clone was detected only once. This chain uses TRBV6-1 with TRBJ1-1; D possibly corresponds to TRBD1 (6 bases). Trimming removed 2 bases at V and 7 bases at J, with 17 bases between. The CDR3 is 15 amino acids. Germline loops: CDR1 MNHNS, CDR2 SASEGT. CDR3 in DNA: TGTGCCAGCAGTGAATCGGGGGGCGGGGGCCTTGAAGCTTTCTTT. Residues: CASSESGGGGLEAFF.

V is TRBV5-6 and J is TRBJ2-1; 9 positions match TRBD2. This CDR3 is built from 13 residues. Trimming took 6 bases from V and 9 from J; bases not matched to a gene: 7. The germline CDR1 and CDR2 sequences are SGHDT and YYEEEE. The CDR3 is CASIRLAGFEQFF. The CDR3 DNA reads TGTGCCAGCATCAGGCTAGCGGGGTTTGAGCAGTTCTTC.

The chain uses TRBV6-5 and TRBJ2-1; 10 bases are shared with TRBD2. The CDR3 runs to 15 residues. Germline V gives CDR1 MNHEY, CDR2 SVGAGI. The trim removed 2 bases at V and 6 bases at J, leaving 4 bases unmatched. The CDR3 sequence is CASSYRAGGTNEQFF. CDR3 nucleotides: TGTGCCAGCAGTTACCGAGCGGGAGGGACCAATGAGCAGTTCTTC.

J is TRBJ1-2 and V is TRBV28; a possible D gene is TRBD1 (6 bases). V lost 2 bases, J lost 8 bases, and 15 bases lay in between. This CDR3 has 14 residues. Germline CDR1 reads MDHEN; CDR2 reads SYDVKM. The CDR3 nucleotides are TGTGCCAGCAGTTTAAGGGGACGGACAGTAGGCTACACCTTC. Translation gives CASSLRGRTVGYTF.

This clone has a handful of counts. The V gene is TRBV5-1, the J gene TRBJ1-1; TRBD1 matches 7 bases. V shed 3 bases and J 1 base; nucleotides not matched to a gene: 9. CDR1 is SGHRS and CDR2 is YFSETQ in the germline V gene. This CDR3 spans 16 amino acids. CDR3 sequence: CASSSRQGSGNTEAFF. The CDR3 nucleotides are TGCGCCAGCAGCTCTAGACAGGGCAGTGGGAACACTGAAGCTTTCTTT.

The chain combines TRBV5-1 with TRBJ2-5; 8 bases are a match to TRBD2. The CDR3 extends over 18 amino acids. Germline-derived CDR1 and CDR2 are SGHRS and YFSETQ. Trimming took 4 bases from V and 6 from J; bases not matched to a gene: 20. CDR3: CASSREGFGQAGAQTQYF. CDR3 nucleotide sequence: TGCGCCAGCAGCAGGGAAGGGTTCGGGCAAGCGGGGGCTCAGACCCAGTACTTC.

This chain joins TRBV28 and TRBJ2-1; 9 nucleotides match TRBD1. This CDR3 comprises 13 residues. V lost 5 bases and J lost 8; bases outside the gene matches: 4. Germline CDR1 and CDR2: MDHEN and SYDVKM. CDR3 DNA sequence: TGTGCCAGCAGTATACAGGGGGCGGATGAGCAGTTCTTC. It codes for CASSIQGADEQFF.